One T cell receptor beta chain is described in this entry. Measured with immunoSEQ multiplex PCR; TCRdb has only the in-frame clones, and not every one. The sample carries fewer than 110,000 clones, nearly 96% recorded once. The data stem from a study of technical replicates of blood from a few donors. V was clipped by 2 bases and J by 8 bases, with 12 bases between them. Germline-derived CDR1 and CDR2 are SNHLY and FYNNEI. CDR3 length equals 13 residues. The sequenced sample consisted of T cells isolated from PBMCs. The sequence came from a human donor in good health. The chain employs TRBV2 and TRBJ1-2, with D unclear. The CDR3 DNA reads TGTGCCAGCAGTGAAAGTATGTGGAGAGGCTACACCTTC. This gives the protein CASSESMWRGYTF.